The text below deals with one T cell receptor beta chain. The antigen is unknown. This sample is part of a study of graft-versus-host responses after intestinal transplantation. At the level of the study: Isolated intestinal, liver-intestinal, or multivisceral transplants were what recipients had. Anti-thymocyte globulin induction was given to all recipients, followed by tacrolimus and steroids for roughly 3 years. Study conclusions and caveats: Individuals who had graft-donor T cell macrochimerism had allografts that showed high graft-versus-host to host-versus-graft clonal ratios. Circulating GvH clones peaking coincided with falling HvG clones soon after transplant.

This table comes from immunoSEQ multiplex PCR, and its TCRdb copy is limited to in-frame clones, with some not included. This table has 90,000 to 120,000 clones, about 90% appearing once. This CDR3 comprises 16 residues. Germline V gives CDR1 MNHNS, CDR2 SASEGT. J gave up 3 bases and V 3 bases, and 4 bases lay outside the gene matches. Sample: unstimulated CD4+ T cells sorted from spleen or lymph node cells, taken before intestinal transplant. The rearrangement uses TRBV6-1 and TRBJ2-6, with 8 bases identical to TRBD1. The TCR was taken from a human donor who received an intestinal transplant. The CDR3 nucleotides read TGTGCCAGCAGTGACCAGGGGGCGCATGGGGCCAACGTCCTGACTTTC. Protein: CASSDQGAHGANVLTF.